Below, one T cell receptor (beta chain) is given with its context. No antigen is known for it. This sample was included in a study of blood T cells in healthy people across ages. Study outcomes and limitations: In older individuals, TCR beta diversity per million T cells was lower, falling roughly linearly with age.

Primed by a sample-barcoded 5' primer and a J-beta primer mix, a second PCR proceeded for about 6 to 12 cycles. Each of the cDNA molecules was tagged by a template-switch adaptor with 12 random nucleotides. Using its own MiXCR run on the 5' RACE reads, TCRdb lists one record per CDR3 protein. In the table there are 730,000 or so distinct CDR3 sequences, roughly 43% of which are singletons. The germline V gene encodes CDR1 LGHDT and CDR2 YNNKEL (reference sequence). Losses at the gene ends were 3 bases for V and 1 base for J; bases not matched to a gene: 5. The CDR3 contains 17 residues. The sequenced sample consisted of blood. This sequence joins TRBV3-1 and TRBJ2-5; 13 nucleotides match TRBD2. This TCR derives from a woman aged 55-70 years in good health. The CDR3 nucleotides are TGTGCCAGCAGCCAGACTAGCGGGGGGCCGCCCCAAGAGACCCAGTACTTC. This gives the protein CASSQTSGGPPQETQYF.